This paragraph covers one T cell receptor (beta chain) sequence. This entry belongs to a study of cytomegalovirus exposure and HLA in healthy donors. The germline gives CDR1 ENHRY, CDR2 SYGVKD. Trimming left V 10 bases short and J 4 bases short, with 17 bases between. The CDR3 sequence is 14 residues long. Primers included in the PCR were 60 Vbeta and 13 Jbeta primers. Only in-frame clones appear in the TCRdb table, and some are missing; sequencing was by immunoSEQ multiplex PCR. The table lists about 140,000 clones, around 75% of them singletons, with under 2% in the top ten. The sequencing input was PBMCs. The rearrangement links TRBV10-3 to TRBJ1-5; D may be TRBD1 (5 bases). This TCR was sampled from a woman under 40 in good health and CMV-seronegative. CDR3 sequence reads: CATLQVPGNQPQHF. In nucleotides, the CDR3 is TGTGCCACCCTACAGGTCCCTGGTAATCAGCCCCAGCATTTT.